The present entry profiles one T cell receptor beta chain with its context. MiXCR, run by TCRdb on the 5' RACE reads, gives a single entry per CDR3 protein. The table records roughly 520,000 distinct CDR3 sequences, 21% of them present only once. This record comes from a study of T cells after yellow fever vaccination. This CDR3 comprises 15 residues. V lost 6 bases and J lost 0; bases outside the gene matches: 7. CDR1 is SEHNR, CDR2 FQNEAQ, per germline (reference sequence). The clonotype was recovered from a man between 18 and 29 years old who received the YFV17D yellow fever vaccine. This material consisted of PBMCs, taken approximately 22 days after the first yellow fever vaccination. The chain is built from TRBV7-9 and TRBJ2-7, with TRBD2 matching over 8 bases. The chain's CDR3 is CASSSGGAFSYEQYV. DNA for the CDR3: TGTGCCAGCAGTTCGGGGGGGGCCTTCTCCTACGAGCAGTACGTC.